These 5 T cell receptor beta chains were all obtained from the same sample, sequenced in a study of monozygotic twins with inflammatory bowel disease. Following a re-call of the 5' RACE reads, TCRdb has one entry per CDR3 protein and lacks DNA. Its listing shows approximately 390,000 distinct CDR3 sequences. The sample was blood. The receptors were gathered from a human donor with ulcerative colitis or Crohn's disease, or a healthy co-twin of an affected twin (not recorded which).

The chain employs TRBV5-1 and TRBJ2-1. Germline-derived CDR1 and CDR2 are SGHRS and YFSETQ. CDR3 length equals 14 residues. The CDR3 loop reads CASSVDRRYNEQFF.

This chain connects TRBV30 to TRBJ1-1. Germline values: CDR1 GTSNPN, CDR2 SVGIG (reference sequence). CDR3 size: 14 residues. CDR3 region: CAWSVNFPNTEAFF.

The V gene is TRBV28, the J gene TRBJ2-1. The CDR3 runs 12 residues. Germline assignment: CDR1 MDHEN and CDR2 SYDVKM. CDR3 loop: CASSLPTIEQFF.

The chain recombines TRBV6-5 with TRBJ2-7; the D gene TCRdb calls, TRBD1, cannot be checked with no DNA. The CDR3 contains 14 residues. Looked up from germline, CDR1 is MNHEY and CDR2 is SVGAGI. CDR3 protein: CASSYTPETYEQYF.

The genes are TRBV30 and TRBJ2-1; TCRdb's D gene call, TRBD2, goes unchecked for lack of DNA. The CDR3 contains 12 residues. The germline V gene has CDR1 GTSNPN and CDR2 SVGIG (reference sequence). This CDR3 is CAWSSGTPLAFF.